Each of the 16 T cell receptor beta chains below was sequenced from the same sample in a study of cytomegalovirus exposure and HLA in healthy donors. The PCR used 60 Vbeta and 13 Jbeta primers. Profiling relied on immunoSEQ multiplex PCR, and the TCRdb table lists in-frame clones only, not all of them. The table lists fewer than 150,000 clones, 80% of them singletons, with 2.2% in the top ten. Sequenced: PBMCs. Receptors originate from a man aged 25-45 years in good health and CMV-seronegative.

This clone was seen a single time. V gene TRBV19 combines with J gene TRBJ2-7, with 10 bases identical to TRBD2. Germline CDR1 LNHDA, CDR2 SQIVND (reference sequence). The CDR3 has 18 residues. The V and J ends lost 2 bases and 0 bases, in that order; junction bases with no gene match: 10. The DNA of the CDR3 is TGTGCCAGTAGTATAATCTTAACCTCTAGCGGGAGCTCCTACGAGCAGTACTTC. The encoded protein is CASSIILTSSGSSYEQYF.

On this clone: Different DNA sequences within this sample yield the same CDR3. This rearrangement joins TRBV5-1 to TRBJ2-5; a weak D match, TRBD2 (5 bases). The CDR3 runs 13 residues. CDR1 is SGHRS, CDR2 YFSETQ, per germline. V was shortened by 5 bases and J by 2 bases, with 10 bases between the two germline ends. The CDR3 is CASSLLVQETQYF. Written as DNA, the CDR3 is TGCGCCAGCAGTCTACTAGTTCAAGAGACCCAGTACTTC.

This clone was counted between two and nine times. This chain joins TRBV29-1 and TRBJ1-5; D is unresolved. CDR1 and CDR2 from the germline V gene are SQVTM and ANQGSEA. This CDR3 has 14 residues. Trimming stripped 7 bases from V and 0 bases from J, with 13 bases between. The CDR3 loop reads CSAIDGNSNQPQHF. CDR3 coding DNA: TGCAGCGCCATCGACGGGAATAGCAATCAGCCCCAGCATTTT.

CDR3 in DNA: TGTGCCAGCAGTCCCTTGGACAGCTACACTGAAGCTTTCTTT. It yields the protein CASSPLDSYTEAFF. J is TRBJ1-1 and V is TRBV6-5; perhaps TRBD1 as D (6 bases). The V gene lost 5 bases and the J gene lost 3 bases, with 13 bases spanning the gap. CDR1 is MNHEY and CDR2 is SVGAGI in the germline V gene. The CDR3 has 14 residues.

The rearrangement joins TRBV18 to TRBJ1-1, with D unclear. This CDR3 comprises 12 residues. V was cut by 6 bases and J by 5 bases, with 10 bases left in between. The germline V gene has CDR1 KGHSH and CDR2 LQKENI. The CDR3 here is CASSQQRTEAFF. The CDR3 DNA follows: TGTGCCAGCTCCCAACAGCGGACTGAAGCTTTCTTT.

This clone was seen only a few times. The chain has TRBV5-4 and TRBJ2-1; D gene unclear. The CDR3 sequence is 12 residues long. V dropped 6 bases and J dropped 7 bases, with 11 bases sitting between them. Germline-derived CDR1 and CDR2 are SGHNT and YYREEE (reference sequence). For the CDR3, the DNA is TGTGCCAGCATCTCCCTACGGAATGAGCAGTTCTTC. This encodes CASISLRNEQFF.

Notes on this clone: A read error may account for a junction end that differs from germline. The chain uses TRBV19 and TRBJ2-7; D is perhaps TRBD2 (7 bases). There are 15 residues in the CDR3. Germline CDR1 LNHDA, CDR2 SQIVND (reference sequence). The CDR3 DNA reads TGTGCAAGTAGTATGGAGGGGGGAGGGTACTACGAGCAGTACTTC. This translates into CASSMEGGGYYEQYF.

This rearrangement joins TRBV27 to TRBJ2-3; D is unresolved. The CDR3 is 14 amino acids. The V and J ends lost 4 bases and 3 bases respectively, with 11 bases between them. Germline V gene lookup returns CDR1 MNHEY and CDR2 SMNVEV (reference sequence). DNA for the CDR3: TGTGCCAGCAGTTGGGCGCCAAGTACAGATACGCAGTATTTT. Its protein is CASSWAPSTDTQYF.

The table lists this clone with a few counts. This chain links TRBV5-1 with TRBJ2-5, with 9 positions matching TRBD1. CDR3 length: 15 amino acids. The germline V gene encodes CDR1 SGHRS and CDR2 YFSETQ. J gave up 4 bases and V 4 bases, and 8 bases lay outside the gene matches. The CDR3 sequence is CASSEGQGGAETQYF. The CDR3 nucleotides read TGCGCCAGCAGCGAGGGACAGGGAGGAGCAGAGACCCAGTACTTC.

The chain recombines TRBV30 with TRBJ1-5; D ambiguous. The germline V gene has CDR1 GTSNPN and CDR2 SVGIG (reference sequence). Trimming took off 3 bases at V and 2 bases at J, with 8 bases between the two ends. CDR3 length equals 13 residues. CDR3 protein: CAWRPAGNQPQHF. The CDR3 coding sequence is TGTGCCTGGAGACCGGCGGGCAATCAGCCCCAGCATTTT.

J is TRBJ2-7 and V is TRBV7-8; 8 positions match TRBD2. The CDR3 loop spans 15 amino acids. The ends lost 2 bases at V and 9 bases at J; junction bases unmatched: 12. Germline V lookup: CDR1 SGHVS, CDR2 FQNEAQ. DNA of the CDR3: TGTGCCAGCAGCTTAAGGGGTAGCGGGGCGGTCGGGCAGTACTTC. This translates into CASSLRGSGAVGQYF.

CDR3 coding DNA: TGTGCTAGTGGGCCGGGACAGGGCCCCACAGATACGCAGTATTTT. Encoded protein: CASGPGQGPTDTQYF. The chain links TRBV12-5 to TRBJ2-3; TRBD1 agrees at 9 bases. The trim removed 6 bases at V and 2 bases at J, leaving 6 bases unmatched. This CDR3 is 15 amino acids long. CDR1 LGHNT and CDR2 FRNRAP come from the germline V gene.

This clone was detected once. V usage is TRBV30 and J usage is TRBJ1-1; 7 positions agree with TRBD1. CDR3 length: 13 residues. Germline V gene data show CDR1 as GTSNPN and CDR2 as SVGIG (reference sequence). V lost 1 base and J lost 4; bases outside the gene matches: 3. CDR3 loop: CAWSGQGPTEAFF. The DNA for the CDR3 is TGTGCCTGGAGTGGACAGGGCCCCACTGAAGCTTTCTTT.

The rearrangement uses TRBV7-9 and TRBJ2-1; the D is unclear. Trimming took off 6 bases at V and 7 bases at J, with 7 bases between the two ends. Per germline, CDR1 SEHNR and CDR2 FQNEAQ (reference sequence). The CDR3 covers 11 residues. The CDR3 protein is CASRSRNEQFF. The CDR3 DNA reads TGTGCCAGCAGATCGAGAAATGAGCAGTTCTTC.

The chain employs TRBV30 and TRBJ1-2; D perhaps matches TRBD1 (5 bases). The CDR3 totals 14 residues. Deletions cut 3 bases from V and 2 bases from J, with 13 bases between. From germline, CDR1 is GTSNPN and CDR2 SVGIG (reference sequence). The CDR3 region is CAWRSKGHNYGYTF. CDR3 DNA: TGTGCCTGGAGGTCCAAGGGGCACAACTATGGCTACACCTTC.

V usage is TRBV7-8 and J usage is TRBJ1-1; D might be TRBD1 (5 bases). The CDR3 loop spans 15 amino acids. Deletions cut 3 bases from V and 4 bases from J, with 15 bases between. Germline-derived CDR1 and CDR2 are SGHVS and FQNEAQ. CDR3 coding DNA: TGTGCCAGCAGCTTCATGGGTTTGGGGGGCACTGAAGCTTTCTTT. Amino acid sequence: CASSFMGLGGTEAFF.